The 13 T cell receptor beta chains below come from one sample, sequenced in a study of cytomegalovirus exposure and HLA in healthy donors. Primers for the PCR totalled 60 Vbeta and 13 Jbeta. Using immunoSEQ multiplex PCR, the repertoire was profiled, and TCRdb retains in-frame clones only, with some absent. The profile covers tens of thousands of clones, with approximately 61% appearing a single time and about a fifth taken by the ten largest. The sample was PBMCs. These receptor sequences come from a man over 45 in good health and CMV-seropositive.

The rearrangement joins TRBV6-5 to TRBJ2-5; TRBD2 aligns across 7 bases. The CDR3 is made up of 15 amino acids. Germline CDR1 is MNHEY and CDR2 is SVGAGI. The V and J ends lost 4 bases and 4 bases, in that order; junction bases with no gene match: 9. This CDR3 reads CASSSGIAGGETQYF. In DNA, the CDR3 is TGTGCCAGCAGTTCTGGTATAGCGGGCGGAGAGACCCAGTACTTC.

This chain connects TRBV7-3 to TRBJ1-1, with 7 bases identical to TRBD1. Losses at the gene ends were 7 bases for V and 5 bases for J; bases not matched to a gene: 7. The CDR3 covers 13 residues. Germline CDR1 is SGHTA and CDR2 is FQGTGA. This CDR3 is CASKRDRDTEAFF. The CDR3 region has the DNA TGTGCCAGCAAACGAGACAGGGATACTGAAGCTTTCTTT.

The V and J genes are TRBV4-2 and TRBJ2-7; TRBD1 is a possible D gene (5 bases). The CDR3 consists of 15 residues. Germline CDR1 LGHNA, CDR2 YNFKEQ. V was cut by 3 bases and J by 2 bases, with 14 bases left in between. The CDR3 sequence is CASSHTSSGTYEQYF. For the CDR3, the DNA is TGTGCCAGCAGCCACACGTCCTCAGGGACCTACGAGCAGTACTTC.

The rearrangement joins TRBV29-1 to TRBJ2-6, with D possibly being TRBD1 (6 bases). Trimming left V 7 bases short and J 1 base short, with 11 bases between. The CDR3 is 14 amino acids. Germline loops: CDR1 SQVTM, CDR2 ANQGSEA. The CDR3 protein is CSANTGSGANVLTF. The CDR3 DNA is TGCAGCGCAAACACAGGGTCTGGGGCCAACGTCCTGACTTTC.

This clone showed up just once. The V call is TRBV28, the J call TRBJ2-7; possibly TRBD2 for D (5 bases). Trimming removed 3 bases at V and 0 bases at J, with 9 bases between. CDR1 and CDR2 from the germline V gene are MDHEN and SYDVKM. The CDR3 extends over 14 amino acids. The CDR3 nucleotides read TGTGCCAGCAGTTTGACGGGGAGCTCCTACGAGCAGTACTTC. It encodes CASSLTGSSYEQYF.

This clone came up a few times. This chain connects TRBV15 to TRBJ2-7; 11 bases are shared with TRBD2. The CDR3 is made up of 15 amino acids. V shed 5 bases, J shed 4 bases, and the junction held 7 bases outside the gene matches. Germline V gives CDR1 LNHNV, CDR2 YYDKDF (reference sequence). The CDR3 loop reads CATSLGLAGGYEQYF. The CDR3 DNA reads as TGTGCCACCAGCCTGGGGCTAGCGGGAGGTTACGAGCAGTACTTC.

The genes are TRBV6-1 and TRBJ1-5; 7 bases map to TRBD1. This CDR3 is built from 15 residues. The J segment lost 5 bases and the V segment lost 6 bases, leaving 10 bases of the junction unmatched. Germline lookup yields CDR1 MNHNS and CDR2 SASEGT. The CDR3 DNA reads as TGTGCCAGCAGACCAGGGGGTCGGAGGGATCAGCCCCAGCATTTT. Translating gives CASRPGGRRDQPQHF.

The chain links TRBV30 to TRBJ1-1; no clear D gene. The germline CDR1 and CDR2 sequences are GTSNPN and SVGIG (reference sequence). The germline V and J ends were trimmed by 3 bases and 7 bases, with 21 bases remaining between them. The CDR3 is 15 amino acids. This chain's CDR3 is CAWSLVPPPPFEAFF. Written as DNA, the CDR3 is TGTGCCTGGAGCCTAGTCCCTCCGCCCCCATTTGAAGCTTTCTTT.

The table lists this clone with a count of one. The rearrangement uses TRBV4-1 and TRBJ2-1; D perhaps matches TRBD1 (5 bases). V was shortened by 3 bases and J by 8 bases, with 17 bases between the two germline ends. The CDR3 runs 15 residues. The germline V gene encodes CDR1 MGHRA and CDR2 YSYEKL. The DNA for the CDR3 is TGCGCCAGCAGCCAGGAAGGGGCCCCGGGCGATGAGCAGTTCTTC. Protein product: CASSQEGAPGDEQFF.

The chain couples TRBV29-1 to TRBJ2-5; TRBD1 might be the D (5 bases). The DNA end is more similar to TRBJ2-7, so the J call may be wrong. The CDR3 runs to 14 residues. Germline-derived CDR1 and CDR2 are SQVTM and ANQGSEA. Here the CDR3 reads CSVEGLGHTYEQYF. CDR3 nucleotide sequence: TGCAGCGTTGAAGGTCTAGGACATACCTACGAGCAGTACTTC.

The CDR3 DNA reads as TGTGCCAGCAGCCTACTCCGGGGGGGCACCGGGGAGCTGTTTTTT. Amino acids: CASSLLRGGTGELFF. V is TRBV11-3 and J is TRBJ2-2; 8 nucleotides line up with TRBD2. Germline V CDR1 and CDR2: SGHNT, YENEEA. The CDR3 consists of 15 residues. J was trimmed by 4 bases and V by 5 bases; bases with no gene match: 6. The full variable domain, rest sourced from reference TRBV11-3 and TRBJ2-2, is EAGVVQSPRYKIIEKKQPVAFWCNPISGHNTLYWYLQNLGQGPELLIRYENEEAVDDSQLPKDRFSAERLKGVDSTLKIQPAELGDSAVYLCASSLLRGGTGELFFGEGSRLTVL.

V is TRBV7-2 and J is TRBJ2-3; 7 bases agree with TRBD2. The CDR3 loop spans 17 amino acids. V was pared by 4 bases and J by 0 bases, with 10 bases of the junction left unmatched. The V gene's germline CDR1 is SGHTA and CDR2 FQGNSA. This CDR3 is CASSSRSGFMSTDTQYF. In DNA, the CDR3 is TGTGCCAGCAGCTCTCGTAGCGGGTTTATGAGCACAGATACGCAGTATTTT. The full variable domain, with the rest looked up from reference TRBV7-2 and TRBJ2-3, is GAGVSQSPSNKVTEKGKDVELRCDPISGHTALYWYRQSLGQGLEFLIYFQGNSAPDKSGLPSDRFSAERTGGSVSTLTIQRTQQEDSAVYLCASSSRSGFMSTDTQYFGPGTRLTVL.

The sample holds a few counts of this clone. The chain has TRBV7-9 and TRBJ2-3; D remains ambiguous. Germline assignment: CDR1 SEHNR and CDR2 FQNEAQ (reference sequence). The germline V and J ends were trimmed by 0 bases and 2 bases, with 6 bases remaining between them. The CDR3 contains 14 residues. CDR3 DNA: TGTGCCAGCAGCTTAGCATTCGTCACAGATACGCAGTATTTT. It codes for CASSLAFVTDTQYF.